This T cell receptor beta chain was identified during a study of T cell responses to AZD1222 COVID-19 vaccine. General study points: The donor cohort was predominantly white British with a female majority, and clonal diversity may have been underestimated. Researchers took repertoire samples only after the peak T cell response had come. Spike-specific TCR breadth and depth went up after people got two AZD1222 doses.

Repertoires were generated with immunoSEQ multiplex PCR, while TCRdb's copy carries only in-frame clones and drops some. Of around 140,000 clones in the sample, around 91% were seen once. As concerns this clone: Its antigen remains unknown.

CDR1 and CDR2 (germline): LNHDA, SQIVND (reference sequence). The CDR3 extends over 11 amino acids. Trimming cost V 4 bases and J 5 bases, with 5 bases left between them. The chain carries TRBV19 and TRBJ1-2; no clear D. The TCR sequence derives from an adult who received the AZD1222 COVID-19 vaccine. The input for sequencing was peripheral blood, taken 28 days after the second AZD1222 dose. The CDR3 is CASSKNYGYTF. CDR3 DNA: TGTGCCAGTAGTAAGAATTATGGCTACACCTTC.